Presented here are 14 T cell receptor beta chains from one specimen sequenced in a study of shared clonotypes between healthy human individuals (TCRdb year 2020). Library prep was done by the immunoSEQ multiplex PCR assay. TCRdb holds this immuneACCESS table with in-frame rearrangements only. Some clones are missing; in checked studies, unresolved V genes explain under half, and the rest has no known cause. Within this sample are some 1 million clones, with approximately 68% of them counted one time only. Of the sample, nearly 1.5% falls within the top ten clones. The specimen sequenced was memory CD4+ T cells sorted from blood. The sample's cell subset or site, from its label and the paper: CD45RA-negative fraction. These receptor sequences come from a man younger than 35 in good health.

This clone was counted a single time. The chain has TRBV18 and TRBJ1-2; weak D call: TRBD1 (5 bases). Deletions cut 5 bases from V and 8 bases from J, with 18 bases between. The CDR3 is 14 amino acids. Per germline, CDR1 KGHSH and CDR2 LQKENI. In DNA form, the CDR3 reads TGTGCCAGCTCAGCACTTCGGACATTTGAGGGCTACACCTTC. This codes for CASSALRTFEGYTF.

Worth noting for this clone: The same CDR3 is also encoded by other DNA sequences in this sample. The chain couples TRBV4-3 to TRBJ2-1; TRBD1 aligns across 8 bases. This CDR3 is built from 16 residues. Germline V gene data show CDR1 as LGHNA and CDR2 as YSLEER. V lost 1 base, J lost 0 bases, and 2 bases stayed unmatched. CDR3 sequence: CASSQVTGGSYNEQFF. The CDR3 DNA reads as TGCGCCAGCAGCCAAGTCACAGGGGGCTCCTACAATGAGCAGTTCTTC.

The CDR3: CASSEGSDKNYGYTF. CDR3 DNA: TGTGCCAGCAGCGAGGGGTCGGACAAAAACTATGGCTACACCTTC. The chain employs TRBV6-1 and TRBJ1-2; TRBD1 might be the D (5 bases). The CDR3 totals 15 residues. Germline assignment: CDR1 MNHNS and CDR2 SASEGT. With 6 bases removed from V and 2 bases from J, the gap between germline ends came to 16 bases.

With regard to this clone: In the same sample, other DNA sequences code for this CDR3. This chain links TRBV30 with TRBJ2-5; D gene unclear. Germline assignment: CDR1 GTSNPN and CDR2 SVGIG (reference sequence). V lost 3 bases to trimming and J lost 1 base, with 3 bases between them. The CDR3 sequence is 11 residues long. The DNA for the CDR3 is TGTGCCTGGAGCAGCCAAGAGACCCAGTACTTC. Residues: CAWSSQETQYF.

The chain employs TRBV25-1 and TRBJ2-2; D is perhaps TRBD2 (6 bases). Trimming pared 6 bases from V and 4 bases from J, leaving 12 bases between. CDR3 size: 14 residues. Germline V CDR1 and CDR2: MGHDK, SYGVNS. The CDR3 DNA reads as TGTGCCAGCAGAGCAATGGGGGGCACCGGGGAGCTGTTTTTT. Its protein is CASRAMGGTGELFF.

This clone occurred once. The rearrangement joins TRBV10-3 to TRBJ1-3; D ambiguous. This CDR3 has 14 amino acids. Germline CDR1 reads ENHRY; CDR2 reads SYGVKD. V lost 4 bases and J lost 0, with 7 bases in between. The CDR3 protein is CAISGPASGNTIYF. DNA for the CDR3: TGTGCCATCAGTGGGCCAGCCTCTGGAAACACCATATATTTT.

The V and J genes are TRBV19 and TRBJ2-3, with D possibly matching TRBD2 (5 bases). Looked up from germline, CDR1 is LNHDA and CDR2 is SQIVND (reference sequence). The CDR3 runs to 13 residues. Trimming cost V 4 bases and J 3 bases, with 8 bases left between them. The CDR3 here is CASSRTRTDTQYF. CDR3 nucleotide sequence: TGTGCCAGTAGTAGGACTCGAACAGATACGCAGTATTTT.

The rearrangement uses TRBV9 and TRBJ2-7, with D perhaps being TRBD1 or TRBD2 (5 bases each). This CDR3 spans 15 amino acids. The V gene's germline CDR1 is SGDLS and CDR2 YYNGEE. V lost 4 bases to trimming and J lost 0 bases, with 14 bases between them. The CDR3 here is CASSPEGYSSYEQYF. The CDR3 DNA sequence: TGTGCCAGCAGCCCCGAGGGGTATAGCTCCTACGAGCAGTACTTC.

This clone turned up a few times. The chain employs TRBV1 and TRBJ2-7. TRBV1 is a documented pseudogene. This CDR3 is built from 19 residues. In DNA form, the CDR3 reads TGCACCAGCAGCCAAGATTCCGGGCCGACCGGGACCATTCCCTACGAGCAGTACTTC. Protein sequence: CTSSQDSGPTGTIPYEQYF.

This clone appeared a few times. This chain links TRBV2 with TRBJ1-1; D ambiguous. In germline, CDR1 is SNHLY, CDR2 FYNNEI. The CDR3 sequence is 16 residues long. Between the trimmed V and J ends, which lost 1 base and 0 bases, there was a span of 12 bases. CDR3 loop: CASSEDRAPMNTEAFF. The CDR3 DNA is TGTGCCAGCAGTGAAGATCGGGCCCCGATGAACACTGAAGCTTTCTTT.

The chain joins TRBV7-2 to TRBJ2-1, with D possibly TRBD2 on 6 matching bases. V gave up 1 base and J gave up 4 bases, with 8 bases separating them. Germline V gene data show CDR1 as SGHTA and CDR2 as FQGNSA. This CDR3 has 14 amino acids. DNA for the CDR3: TGTGCCAGCAGCTTAGTTGGGGGGTACAATGAGCAGTTCTTC. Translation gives CASSLVGGYNEQFF.

The CDR3, as DNA: TGTGCCATCCACCGGGACGGCTATGGCTACACCTTC. Amino acids: CAIHRDGYGYTF. The genes are TRBV6-1 and TRBJ1-2; a weak D match, TRBD1 (5 bases). The CDR3 is 12 amino acids. Germline CDR1 and CDR2: MNHNS and SASEGT. With 10 bases removed from V and 4 bases from J, the gap between germline ends came to 13 bases.

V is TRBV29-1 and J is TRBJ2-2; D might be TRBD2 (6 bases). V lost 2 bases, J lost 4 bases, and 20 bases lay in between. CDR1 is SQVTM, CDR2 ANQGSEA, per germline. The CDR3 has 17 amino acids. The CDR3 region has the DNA TGCAGCGTTGAAAGTGAGGGCGGGAACTGGGGCACCGGGGAGCTGTTTTTT. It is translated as CSVESEGGNWGTGELFF.

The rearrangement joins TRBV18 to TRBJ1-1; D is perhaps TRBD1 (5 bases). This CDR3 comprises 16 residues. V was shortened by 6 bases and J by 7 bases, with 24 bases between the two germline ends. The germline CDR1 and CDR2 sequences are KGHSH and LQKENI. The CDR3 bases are TGTGCCAGCTCCCTAAACCCCCCGGGACGAGGACTTGAAGCTTTCTTT. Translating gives CASSLNPPGRGLEAFF.